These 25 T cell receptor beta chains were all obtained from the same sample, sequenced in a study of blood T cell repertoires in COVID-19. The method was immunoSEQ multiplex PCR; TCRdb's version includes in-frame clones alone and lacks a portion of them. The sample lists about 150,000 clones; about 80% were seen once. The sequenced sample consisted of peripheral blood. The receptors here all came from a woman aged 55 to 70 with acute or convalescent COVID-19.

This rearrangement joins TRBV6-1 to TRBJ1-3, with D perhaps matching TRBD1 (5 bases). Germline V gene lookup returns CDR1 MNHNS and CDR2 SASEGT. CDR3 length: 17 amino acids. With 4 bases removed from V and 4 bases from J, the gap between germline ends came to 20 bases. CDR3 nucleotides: TGTGCCAGCAGTGTAGAGGGACTAGATATCTGGGGAAACACCATATATTTT. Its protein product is CASSVEGLDIWGNTIYF.

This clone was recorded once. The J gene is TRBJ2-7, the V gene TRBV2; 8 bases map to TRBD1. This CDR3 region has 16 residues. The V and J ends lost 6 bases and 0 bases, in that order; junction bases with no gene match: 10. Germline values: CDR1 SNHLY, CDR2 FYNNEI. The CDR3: CASSAHGQGSSYEQYF. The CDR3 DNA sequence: TGTGCCAGCAGCGCCCACGGACAGGGAAGCTCCTACGAGCAGTACTTC. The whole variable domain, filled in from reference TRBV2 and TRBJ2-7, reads EPEVTQTPSHQVTQMGQEVILRCVPISNHLYFYWYRQILGQKVEFLVSFYNNEISEKSEIFDDQFSVERPDGSNFTLKIRSTKLEDSAMYFCASSAHGQGSSYEQYFGPGTRLTVT.

The CDR3, as DNA: TGTGCCAGCAGCTTAAGGGACAGGAATCAGCCCCAGCATTTT. It is translated as CASSLRDRNQPQHF. V usage is TRBV11-2 and J usage is TRBJ1-5; 8 bases align to TRBD1. CDR3 length: 14 residues. J gave up 4 bases and V 2 bases, and 1 base lay outside the gene matches. The germline CDR1 and CDR2 sequences are SGHAT and FQNNGV.

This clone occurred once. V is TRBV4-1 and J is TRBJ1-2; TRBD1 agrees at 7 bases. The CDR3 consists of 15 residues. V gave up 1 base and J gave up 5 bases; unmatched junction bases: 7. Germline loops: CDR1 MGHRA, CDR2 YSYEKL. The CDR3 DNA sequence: TGCGCCAGCAGCCAAGGAGAACAGGGGTTTTATGGCTACACCTTC. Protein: CASSQGEQGFYGYTF.

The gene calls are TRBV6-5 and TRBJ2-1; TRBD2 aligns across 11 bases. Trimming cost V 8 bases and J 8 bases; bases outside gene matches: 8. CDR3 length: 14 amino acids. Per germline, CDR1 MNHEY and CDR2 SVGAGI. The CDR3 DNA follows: TGTGCCAGCCGACTAGCGGGGTCGATAGATGAGCAGTTCTTC. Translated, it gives CASRLAGSIDEQFF.

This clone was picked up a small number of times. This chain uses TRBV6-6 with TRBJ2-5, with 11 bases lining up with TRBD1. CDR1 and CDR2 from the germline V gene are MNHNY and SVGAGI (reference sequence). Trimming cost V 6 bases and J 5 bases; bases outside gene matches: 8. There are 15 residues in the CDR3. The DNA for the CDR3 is TGTGCCAGCAGGTTATGGACAGGGGGCGTTGAGACCCAGTACTTC. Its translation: CASRLWTGGVETQYF.

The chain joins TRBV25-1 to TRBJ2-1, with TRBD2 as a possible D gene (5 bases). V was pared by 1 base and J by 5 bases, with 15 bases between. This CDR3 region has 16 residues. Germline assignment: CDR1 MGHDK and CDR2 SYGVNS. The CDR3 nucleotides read TGTGCCAGCAGTGAATCAGGACTGGGCCGCCACAATGAGCAGTTCTTC. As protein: CASSESGLGRHNEQFF.

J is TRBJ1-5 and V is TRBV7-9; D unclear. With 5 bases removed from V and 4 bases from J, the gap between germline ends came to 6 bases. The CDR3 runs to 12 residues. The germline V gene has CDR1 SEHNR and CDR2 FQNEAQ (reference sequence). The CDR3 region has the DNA TGTGCCAGCAGCGAGGCGAATCAGCCCCAGCATTTT. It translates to CASSEANQPQHF.

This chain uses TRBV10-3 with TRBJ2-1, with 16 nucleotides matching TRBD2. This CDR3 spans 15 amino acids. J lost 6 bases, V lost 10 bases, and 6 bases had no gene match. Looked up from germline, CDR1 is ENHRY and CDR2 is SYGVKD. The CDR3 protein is CATWGLAGGANEQFF. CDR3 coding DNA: TGTGCCACCTGGGGACTAGCGGGGGGGGCCAATGAGCAGTTCTTC.

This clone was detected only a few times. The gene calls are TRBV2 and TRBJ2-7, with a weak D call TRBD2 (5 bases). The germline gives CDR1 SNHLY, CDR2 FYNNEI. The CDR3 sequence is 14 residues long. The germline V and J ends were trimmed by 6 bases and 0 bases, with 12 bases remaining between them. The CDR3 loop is CASSGGYNSYEQYF. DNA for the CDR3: TGTGCCAGCAGCGGAGGTTACAACTCCTACGAGCAGTACTTC.

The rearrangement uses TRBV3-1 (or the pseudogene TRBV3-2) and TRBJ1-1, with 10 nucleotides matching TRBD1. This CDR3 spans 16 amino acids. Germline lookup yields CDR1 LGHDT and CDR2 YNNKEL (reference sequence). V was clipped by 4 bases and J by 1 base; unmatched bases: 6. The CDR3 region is CASSPRQGASNTEAFF. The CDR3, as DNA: TGTGCCAGCAGCCCTAGACAGGGGGCCTCGAACACTGAAGCTTTCTTT.

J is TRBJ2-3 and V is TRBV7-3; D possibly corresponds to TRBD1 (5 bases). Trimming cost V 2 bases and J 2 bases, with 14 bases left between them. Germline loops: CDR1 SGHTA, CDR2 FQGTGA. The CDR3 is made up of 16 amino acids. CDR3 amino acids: CASSLSPGKDTDTQYF. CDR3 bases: TGTGCCAGCAGCTTATCCCCAGGGAAGGACACAGATACGCAGTATTTT.

DNA of the CDR3: TGTGCCAGCGTAGGTCTGGGACAGGCCTACAATGAGCAGTTCTTC. This encodes CASVGLGQAYNEQFF. J is TRBJ2-1 and V is TRBV6-5; TRBD1 aligns across 8 bases. The CDR3 sequence is 15 residues long. V was pared by 8 bases and J by 2 bases, with 8 bases of the junction left unmatched. CDR1 is MNHEY and CDR2 is SVGAGI in the germline V gene.

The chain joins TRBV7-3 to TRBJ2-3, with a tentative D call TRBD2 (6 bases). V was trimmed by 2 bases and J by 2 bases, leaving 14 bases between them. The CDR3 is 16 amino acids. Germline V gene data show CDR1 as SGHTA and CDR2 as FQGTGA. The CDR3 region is CASSLVADYSTDTQYF. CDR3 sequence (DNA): TGTGCCAGCAGCTTAGTAGCGGACTATTCCACAGATACGCAGTATTTT.

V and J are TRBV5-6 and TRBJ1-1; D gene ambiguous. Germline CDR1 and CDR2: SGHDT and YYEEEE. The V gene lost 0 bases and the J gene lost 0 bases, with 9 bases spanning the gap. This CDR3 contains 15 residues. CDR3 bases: TGTGCCAGCAGCTTGGGGTTGAGCATGAACACTGAAGCTTTCTTT. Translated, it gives CASSLGLSMNTEAFF.

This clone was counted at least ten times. CDR3 DNA: TGCAGTGTCAGCGTCGGGGGCTACACCTTC. This gives the protein CSVSVGGYTF. The rearrangement links TRBV20-1 to TRBJ1-2; D remains unclear. Germline CDR1 and CDR2: DFQATT and SNEGSKA (reference sequence). V was clipped by 7 bases and J by 8 bases, with 11 bases between them. There are 10 residues in the CDR3.

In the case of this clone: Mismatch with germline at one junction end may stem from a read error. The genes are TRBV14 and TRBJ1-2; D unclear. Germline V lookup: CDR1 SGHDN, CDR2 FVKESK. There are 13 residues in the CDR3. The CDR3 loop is CASSQDGRFGYTF. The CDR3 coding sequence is TGTGCCAGCAGTCAAGACGGGAGGTTCGGCTACACCTTC.

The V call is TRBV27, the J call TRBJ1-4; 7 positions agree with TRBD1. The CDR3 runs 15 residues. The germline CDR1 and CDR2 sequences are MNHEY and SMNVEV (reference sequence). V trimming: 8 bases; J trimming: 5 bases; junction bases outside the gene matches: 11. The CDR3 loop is CASGSEGAGNEKLFF. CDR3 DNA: TGTGCCAGCGGTTCAGAGGGGGCAGGAAATGAAAAACTGTTTTTT.

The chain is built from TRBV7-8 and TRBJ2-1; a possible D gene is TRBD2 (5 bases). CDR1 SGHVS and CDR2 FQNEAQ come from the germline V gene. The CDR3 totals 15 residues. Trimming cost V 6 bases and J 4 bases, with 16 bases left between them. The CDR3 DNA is TGTGCCAGCAGGAATTCGAGGACTCGTTACAATGAGCAGTTCTTC. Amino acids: CASRNSRTRYNEQFF.

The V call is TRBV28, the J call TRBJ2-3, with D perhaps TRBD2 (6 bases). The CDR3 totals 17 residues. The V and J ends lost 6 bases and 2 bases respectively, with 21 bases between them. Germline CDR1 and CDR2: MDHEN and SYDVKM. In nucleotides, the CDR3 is TGTGCCAGCAGCCCCCTTGGCGGGGTGCCTTCCACAGATACGCAGTATTTT. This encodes CASSPLGGVPSTDTQYF. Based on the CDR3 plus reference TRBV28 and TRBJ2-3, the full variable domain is DVKVTQSSRYLVKRTGEKVFLECVQDMDHENMFWYRQDPGLGLRLIYFSYDVKMKEKGDIPEGYSVSREKKERFSLILESASTNQTSMYLCASSPLGGVPSTDTQYFGPGTRLTVL.

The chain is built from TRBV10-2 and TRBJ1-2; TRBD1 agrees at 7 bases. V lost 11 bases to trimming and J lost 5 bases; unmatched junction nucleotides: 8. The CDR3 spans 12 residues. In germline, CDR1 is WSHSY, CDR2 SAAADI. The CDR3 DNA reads TGCGCCTGCTCCGGGACAGCATATGGCTACACCTTC. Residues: CACSGTAYGYTF.

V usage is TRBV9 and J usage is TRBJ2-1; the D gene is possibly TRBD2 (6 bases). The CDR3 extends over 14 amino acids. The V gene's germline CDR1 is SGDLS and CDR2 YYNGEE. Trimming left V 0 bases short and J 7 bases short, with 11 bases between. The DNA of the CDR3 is TGTGCCAGCAGCGTAGGTGCAGGGAGGAATGAGCAGTTCTTC. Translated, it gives CASSVGAGRNEQFF.

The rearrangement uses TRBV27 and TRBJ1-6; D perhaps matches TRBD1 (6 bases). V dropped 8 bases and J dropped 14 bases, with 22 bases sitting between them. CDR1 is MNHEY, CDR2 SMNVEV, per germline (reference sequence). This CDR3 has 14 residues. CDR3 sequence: CASRRRGEGVTLHF. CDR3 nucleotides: TGTGCCAGCCGTAGACGTGGGGAGGGGGTTACCCTCCACTTT.

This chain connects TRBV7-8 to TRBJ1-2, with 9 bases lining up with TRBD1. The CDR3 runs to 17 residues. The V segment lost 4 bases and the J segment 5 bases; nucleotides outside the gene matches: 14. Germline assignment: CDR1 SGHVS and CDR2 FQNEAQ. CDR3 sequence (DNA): TGTGCCAGCAGCTCAGGCAATATAGTACAGGGGGCTTATGGCTACACCTTC. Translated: CASSSGNIVQGAYGYTF.

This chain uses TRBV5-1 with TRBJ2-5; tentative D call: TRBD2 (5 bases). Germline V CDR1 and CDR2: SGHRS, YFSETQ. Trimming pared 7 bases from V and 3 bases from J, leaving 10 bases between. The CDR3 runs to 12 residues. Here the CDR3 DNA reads TGCGCCAGCGCCGGACTGGAAGAGACCCAGTACTTC. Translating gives CASAGLEETQYF.